This T cell receptor beta chain was profiled in a study of shared clonotypes between healthy human individuals. Losses at the gene ends were 3 bases for V and 9 bases for J; bases not matched to a gene: 13. CDR1 LGHNA and CDR2 YNFKEQ come from the germline V gene. The CDR3 contains 15 residues. TCRdb's copy holds only in-frame clones and misses some; the assay was immunoSEQ multiplex PCR. This table holds some 530,000 clones, around 73% found once. This clone came up a few times. The sample consisted of PBMCs. This sequence originates from a woman aged 40 to 55 in good health. Some clones in this sample may be carry-over from other donors' samples. This chain uses TRBV4-2 with TRBJ2-7; 8 positions agree with TRBD1. The CDR3, as DNA: TGTGCCAGCAGCCAGAACCGGGACAGGCCTAATGGGCAGTACTTC. This encodes CASSQNRDRPNGQYF.